The present T cell receptor beta chain was sequenced within a study of technical replicates of blood from a few donors. CDR1 MNHEY and CDR2 SMNVEV come from the germline V gene (reference sequence). This CDR3 region has 17 residues. The junction had 14 bases not matched to a gene; V was cut back by 2 bases and J by 5 bases. Here immunoSEQ multiplex PCR was the method, and the copy in TCRdb shows in-frame clones only, minus some. Found here are 99,000 or so clones, roughly 96% of them singletons; the top ten hold around 0.21%. This clone was observed once. V gene TRBV27 combines with J gene TRBJ1-1; the match to TRBD1 covers 7 bases. This clonotype was obtained from a human donor in good health. The sequencing sample was made of T cells isolated from PBMCs. The CDR3 loop reads CASSLRPISQGVTEAFF. CDR3 in DNA: TGTGCCAGCAGTTTACGTCCTATTTCCCAGGGGGTAACTGAAGCTTTCTTT.